The entry that follows covers one T cell receptor beta chain sequence. Per germline, CDR1 SGHDN and CDR2 FVKESK. V was clipped by 1 base and J by 0 bases, with 13 bases between them. The CDR3 length is 17 residues. The sample belongs to a study of T cells in localized non-small cell lung cancer. Repertoires were generated with immunoSEQ multiplex PCR, while TCRdb's copy carries only in-frame clones and drops some. The sample includes about 24,000 clones, roughly 87% of them seen just once. The receptor comes from a male donor aged 60 or over with stage I squamous cell lung carcinoma. Specimen: peripheral blood, collected before any cancer treatment. The V gene is TRBV14, the J gene TRBJ1-3; D might be TRBD1 (6 bases). Written as DNA, the CDR3 is TGTGCCAGCAGCCAAGTAGGACAGAGCCTCTCTGGAAACACCATATATTTT. Translating it yields CASSQVGQSLSGNTIYF.